This paragraph reports one T cell receptor (beta chain). Its antigen is unknown. Assay used: immunoSEQ multiplex PCR; TCRdb lists only in-frame clones, some missing. Of about 120,000 clones in the sample, about nine tenths were seen once. These data come from a study of graft-versus-host responses after intestinal transplantation. Study context: Transplant recipients had multivisceral, liver-intestinal, or isolated intestinal grafts. Every one of the recipients received anti-thymocyte globulin induction and afterwards took tacrolimus and steroids for around 3 years. Regarding the study as a whole: Early post-transplant HvG declines showed an association with peak circulating GvH clone levels. Recipient marrow held GvH clones, some first seen in ileum or blood.

The ends were cut back, 4 bases at V and 4 bases at J, with 9 bases in the middle. Germline CDR1 is LNHDA and CDR2 is SQIVND (reference sequence). This CDR3 region has 13 residues. The sample here was unstimulated CD4+ T cells sorted from spleen or lymph node cells, taken before intestinal transplant. This clonotype originated in a human donor who received an intestinal transplant. This chain uses TRBV19 with TRBJ2-3; TRBD1 is a possible D gene (5 bases). The CDR3 loop is CASSRQGPDTQYF. In nucleotides, the CDR3 is TGTGCCAGTAGTAGGCAGGGTCCAGATACGCAGTATTTT.